This T cell receptor beta chain stems from a study of CD8+ T cells in alopecia areata. Treatment reported: oral pan-JAK inhibitor, 5-10 mg twice daily. Once RNA had been extracted, it was reverse transcribed into cDNA to act as the sequencing template. The data were produced by immunoSEQ multiplex PCR, yet TCRdb's version contains in-frame clones alone and is incomplete. The sample includes 100,000 or so clones, roughly 60% of them seen just once. Between the trimmed V and J ends, which lost 5 bases and 8 bases, there was a span of 15 bases. In germline, CDR1 is MNHEY, CDR2 SVGAGI. The CDR3 length is 13 residues.

The receptor was isolated from a human donor with alopecia areata. The gene calls are TRBV6-5 and TRBJ1-2; D gene ambiguous. Sequencing used CD8+ T cells sorted from blood, obtained at approximately week 61, from a patient treated with tofacitinib. In DNA, the CDR3 is TGTGCCAGCAGTAGCCCCGGACGTGGGGGCTACACCTTC. It specifies CASSSPGRGGYTF.